The 9 T cell receptor beta chains reported below all come from one sample, sequenced in a study of CD8 T cells in ankylosing spondylitis (dated by TCRdb to 2016 to 2017). Receptor libraries were prepared by 5' RACE. Sequencing took place on an Illumina HiSeq 2500. The raw public reads went through TCRdb reprocessing: fastp at Q25, MiXCR clone calling, in-frame beta chains kept. Every CDR3 protein is listed once, alongside the most common genes and DNA of its rows. The sample table holds some 240,000 distinct CDR3 sequences, of which about 24% were seen once. Jointly, the top ten make up around 0.64% of the sample. The sequenced sample was blood, either unsorted or a sorted T cell fraction (not recorded which). The receptors shown here come from a male donor with ankylosing spondylitis or in good health (not recorded which).

This clonotype was observed many times. V and J are TRBV12-3 or TRBV12-4 and TRBJ1-5; D is ambiguous. There are 13 residues in the CDR3. Trimming stripped 6 bases from V and 0 bases from J, with 6 bases between. The CDR3 is CASSQDSNQPQHF. The CDR3 DNA follows: TGTGCCAGCAGCCAGGATAGCAATCAGCCCCAGCATTTT.

There are many counts of this clonotype. The V call is TRBV29-1, the J call TRBJ1-5; no clear D. The CDR3 extends over 13 amino acids. The germline gives CDR1 SQVTM, CDR2 ANQGSEA. V was clipped by 5 bases and J by 3 bases, with 11 bases between them. CDR3 in amino acids: CSVRTSPNQPQHF. The CDR3 DNA sequence: TGCAGCGTTCGCACCTCCCCCAATCAGCCCCAGCATTTT.

This clonotype was detected ten times or more. The chain is built from TRBV5-5 and TRBJ1-1; D not resolved. This CDR3 has 13 residues. Trimming stripped 4 bases from V and 6 bases from J, with 13 bases between. Per the germline V gene, CDR1 is SGHKS and CDR2 is YYEKEE (reference sequence). CDR3 bases: TGTGCCAGCAGCCCCCGTTTCGAGGCTGAAGCTTTCTTT. Its translation: CASSPRFEAEAFF.

This clonotype was picked up one time. The chain couples TRBV4-2 to TRBJ2-7; 12 bases map to TRBD2. Germline CDR1 reads LGHNA; CDR2 reads YNFKEQ. Germline trimming cut 4 bases from V and 8 bases from J; bases unmatched to any gene: 9. The CDR3 runs 15 residues. CDR3 sequence (DNA): TGTGCCAGCAGCCGACGGACTAGCGGGGAGCTTCAGCAGTACTTC. Amino acid sequence: CASSRRTSGELQQYF.

Worth noting for this clonotype: This may arise from a read error, as a much more abundant clone is one base away. The chain is built from TRBV24-1 and TRBJ2-5, with 8 bases fitting TRBD2. Germline V gene sequence: CDR1 KGHDR, CDR2 SFDVKD. The V segment lost 4 bases and the J segment 5 bases; nucleotides outside the gene matches: 11. The CDR3 covers 16 residues. The CDR3 coding sequence is TGTGCCACCAGTGAGAGCGGGGGAGGGGATAAGGAGACCCAGTACTTC. Translating it yields CATSESGGGDKETQYF.

The chain carries TRBV20-1 and TRBJ2-5, with TRBD2 matching over 7 bases. Germline CDR1 is DFQATT and CDR2 is SNEGSKA (reference sequence). The J segment lost 4 bases and the V segment lost 3 bases, leaving 11 bases of the junction unmatched. This CDR3 is built from 15 residues. The CDR3 reads CSASPGLTGGETQYF. CDR3 nucleotides: TGCAGTGCTAGTCCGGGACTAACGGGGGGAGAGACCCAGTACTTC.

There are many counts of this clonotype. The chain has TRBV20-1 and TRBJ2-5, with TRBD2 as a possible D gene (6 bases). Between the trimmed V and J ends, which lost 3 bases and 4 bases, there was a span of 15 bases. Germline V CDR1 and CDR2: DFQATT, SNEGSKA (reference sequence). The CDR3 is 14 residues long. This chain's CDR3 is CSASLGGWGETQYF. In nucleotides, the CDR3 is TGCAGTGCTAGTCTGGGGGGATGGGGAGAGACCCAGTACTTC.

This chain joins TRBV27 and TRBJ2-7; 7 bases align to TRBD1. Germline-derived CDR1 and CDR2 are MNHEY and SMNVEV (reference sequence). The CDR3 runs to 15 residues. V lost 4 bases, J lost 2 bases, and 8 bases stayed unmatched. This chain's CDR3 is CASSSPGTATYEQYF. In DNA form, the CDR3 reads TGTGCCAGCAGTTCCCCCGGGACAGCGACCTACGAGCAGTACTTC.

The chain employs TRBV24-1 and TRBJ2-7, with 7 bases fitting TRBD1. This CDR3 is built from 12 residues. After removal of 10 bases from V and 6 bases from J, the junction contained 8 bases not matched to a gene. Germline lookup yields CDR1 KGHDR and CDR2 SFDVKD. CDR3 amino acids: CATGQTTSEQYF. Here the CDR3 DNA reads TGTGCCACGGGACAGACTACTTCCGAGCAGTACTTC.